These 17 T cell receptor beta chains came from one sample sequenced in a study of post-analysis software for immune sequencing data. Presence of unique molecular identifiers characterized the TCR beta cDNA libraries. From the PCR reads, TCRdb called clonotypes with MiXCR, one entry per CDR3 protein. The sample consists of fewer than 850,000 distinct CDR3 sequences, approximately 30% of them appearing once. These receptors have no known antigen. Overall study results and limits: Controls showed lower frequencies than patients for roughly five TRBV segments, and TRBV5-6, TRBV5-1 and TRBV20-1 were among these.

Sequencing used blood. The receptor source for this set is a girl between 10 and 17 years old with multiple sclerosis.

This clonotype was seen just once. The junction does not match germline at one end; this may be a read error. CDR3 region: CATSSKGLAGGNTDTQYF. The CDR3 DNA is TGTGCCACCAGTTCAAAGGGACTAGCGGGGGGGAACACAGATACGCAGTATTTT. The chain has TRBV12-3 or TRBV12-4 and TRBJ2-3; TRBD2 agrees at 16 bases. CDR3 length: 18 residues.

This clonotype was found a few times. CDR3 loop: CASKRASGGGTDTQYF. CDR3 DNA sequence: TGTGCCAGCAAAAGGGCGAGCGGGGGGGGCACAGATACGCAGTATTTT. This rearrangement joins TRBV2 to TRBJ2-3; TRBD2 agrees at 10 bases. This CDR3 comprises 16 residues. CDR1 and CDR2 from the germline V gene are SNHLY and FYNNEI. Unmatched junction bases numbered 8, after V lost 7 bases and J lost 1 base.

Only a few counts were recorded for this clonotype. The J gene is TRBJ2-3, the V gene TRBV4-3, with 9 bases identical to TRBD1. The germline V gene has CDR1 LGHNA and CDR2 YSLEER. This CDR3 has 15 residues. V dropped 3 bases and J dropped 0; count of bases not matched to a gene: 1. CDR3 amino acids: CASSHGTGSTDTQYF. The CDR3 DNA reads as TGCGCCAGCAGCCACGGGACAGGGAGCACAGATACGCAGTATTTT.

The sample holds a few counts of this clonotype. This sequence joins TRBV6-6 and TRBJ1-2, with no clear D. The CDR3 covers 14 residues. CDR1 and CDR2 from the germline V gene are MNHNY and SVGAGI (reference sequence). V was trimmed by 5 bases and J by 4 bases, leaving 14 bases between them. The CDR3 here is CASSDPTRAYGYTF. CDR3 bases: TGTGCCAGCAGTGACCCTACGCGGGCCTATGGCTACACCTTC.

The chain joins TRBV13 to TRBJ2-3; D is perhaps TRBD2 (6 bases). The CDR3 extends over 16 amino acids. CDR1 is PRHDT, CDR2 FYEKMQ, per germline (reference sequence). V lost 5 bases and J lost 3, with 18 bases in between. This chain's CDR3 is CASSRGRSGVTDTQYF. CDR3 coding DNA: TGTGCCAGCAGCCGTGGGAGGTCAGGAGTGACAGATACGCAGTATTTT.

There are a few counts of this clonotype. The junction departs from the called germline gene at one end, perhaps through a read error. The chain has TRBV6-2 or TRBV6-3 and TRBJ2-7, with TRBD1 as a possible D gene (6 bases). Germline values: CDR1 MNHEY, CDR2 SVGEGT. This CDR3 is built from 14 residues. The DNA for the CDR3 is TGTGCCAGCACCCTGACAGGCTTCTCCTGCGAGCAGTACTTC. This gives the protein CASTLTGFSCEQYF.

This clonotype was detected only a few times. V gene TRBV12-3 or TRBV12-4 combines with J gene TRBJ2-7; the D is unclear. With 4 bases removed from V and 3 bases from J, the gap between germline ends came to 10 bases. The CDR3 covers 13 residues. The CDR3 loop reads CASSYLLGYEQYF. DNA of the CDR3: TGTGCCAGCAGTTACCTTTTAGGCTACGAGCAGTACTTC.

V and J are TRBV20-1 and TRBJ2-3; 10 bases fit TRBD2. The length of the CDR3 is 16 residues. J gave up 5 bases and V 1 base, and 9 bases lay outside the gene matches. The germline CDR1 and CDR2 sequences are DFQATT and SNEGSKA (reference sequence). The DNA for the CDR3 is TGCAGTGCTAGAGTGGAAGCGGGAGGGCTGAGAGATACGCAGTATTTT. Translation: CSARVEAGGLRDTQYF.

This clonotype was observed a handful of times. The CDR3 DNA is TGTGCCAGCAGTTCCTTAAGCGGGACACCCTCCTACGAGCAGTACTTC. This gives the protein CASSSLSGTPSYEQYF. The chain has TRBV6-2 or TRBV6-3 and TRBJ2-7, with D possibly TRBD2 on 7 matching bases. Trimming removed 4 bases from V and 0 bases from J, with 16 bases in between. From germline, CDR1 is MNHEY and CDR2 SVGEGT. This CDR3 region has 16 residues.

This chain joins TRBV27 and TRBJ2-7, with no clear D. This CDR3 is 11 amino acids long. CDR1 is MNHEY and CDR2 is SMNVEV in the germline V gene (reference sequence). The V gene lost 8 bases and the J gene lost 2 bases, with 7 bases spanning the gap. The CDR3 bases are TGTGCCAGCGGACCTACCTACGAGCAGTACTTC. Residues: CASGPTYEQYF.

A remark on this clonotype: The junction does not match germline at one end; this may be a read error. In nucleotides, the CDR3 is TGTGCTAGCAGCTATCGAGGGGCCGGGACAGGAGGGGTCCAGTACTTC. Residues: CASSYRGAGTGGVQYF. V and J are TRBV7-7 and TRBJ2-5; 8 positions match TRBD1. The germline gives CDR1 SSHAT, CDR2 FNYEAQ (reference sequence). CDR3 length equals 16 residues.

This clonotype showed up just a few times. This chain links TRBV7-6 with TRBJ2-7; D is uncertain. There are 14 residues in the CDR3. Trimming pared 5 bases from V and 2 bases from J, leaving 13 bases between. Looked up from germline, CDR1 is SGHVS and CDR2 is FNYEAQ. The DNA for the CDR3 is TGTGCCAGCAGCCCTACTGGGAACCCCTACGAGCAGTACTTC. It encodes CASSPTGNPYEQYF.

This clonotype showed up many times. The chain combines TRBV12-3 or TRBV12-4 with TRBJ2-1; 14 bases fit TRBD2. This CDR3 is built from 15 residues. Trimming cost V 5 bases and J 5 bases; bases outside gene matches: 2. CDR3 sequence: CASSPGLAGDNEQFF. The CDR3 nucleotides are TGTGCCAGCAGTCCGGGACTAGCGGGAGACAATGAGCAGTTCTTC.

This clonotype was detected a few times. The chain joins TRBV7-8 to TRBJ1-1; TRBD1 agrees at 7 bases. Germline CDR1 is SGHVS and CDR2 is FQNEAQ. This CDR3 is built from 14 residues. Trimming cost V 5 bases and J 1 base; bases outside gene matches: 4. CDR3 DNA sequence: TGTGCCAGCAGCAAAGGGACAGAGAACACTGAAGCTTTCTTT. Translation gives CASSKGTENTEAFF.

This clonotype has only a few counts. CDR3 nucleotides: TGCGCCAGCAGCCAAGAGACAGGGGGCATAGATACGCAGTATTTT. This gives the protein CASSQETGGIDTQYF. The rearrangement joins TRBV4-1 to TRBJ2-3, with 10 positions matching TRBD1. The germline V gene encodes CDR1 MGHRA and CDR2 YSYEKL. V was clipped by 0 bases and J by 5 bases; unmatched bases: 2. The CDR3 has 15 amino acids.

This clonotype was counted a few times. V and J are TRBV10-3 and TRBJ2-7; D may be TRBD1 or TRBD2 (5 bases each). The CDR3 is 15 residues long. V was trimmed by 3 bases and J by 7 bases, leaving 19 bases between them. From germline, CDR1 is ENHRY and CDR2 SYGVKD. The DNA of the CDR3 is TGTGCCATCAGTGACCTTGAGGGGCGGTCCGGTGAGCAGTACTTC. Translated: CAISDLEGRSGEQYF.

CDR3: CASSHTAVKAFF. CDR3 sequence (DNA): TGTGCCAGCAGCCATACAGCCGTGAAAGCTTTCTTT. The chain has TRBV14 and TRBJ1-1; no firm D call. CDR1 is SGHDN and CDR2 is FVKESK in the germline V gene. CDR3 length: 12 residues. V gave up 3 bases and J gave up 9 bases, with 11 bases separating them.